The clone carrying this TCR beta chain turned up a few times. The sample comes from a study of blood T cell repertoires in COVID-19. As for the study in general: Material from acute and convalescent COVID-19 was sourced from the United States, Italy and Spain. Nucleic acid was either cDNA or gDNA, and it came from T cells, B-cell-depleted T cells, or PBMCs.

The CDR3 is made up of 15 amino acids. J gave up 8 bases and V 3 bases, and 11 bases lay outside the gene matches. Germline V gives CDR1 SGHRS, CDR2 YFSETQ. Study processing details: From reference gene primer amplification, estimates of nucleated cell counts were derived. Here immunoSEQ multiplex PCR was the method, and the copy in TCRdb shows in-frame clones only, minus some. For V, J and clone size, that table is used; D and trimming come from the DNA. The data show roughly 130,000 clones, over 65% seen once. The sequenced material came from peripheral blood. The sequence derives from a woman in her 70s with acute or convalescent COVID-19. The chain is built from TRBV5-1 and TRBJ2-1; the match to TRBD1 covers 7 bases. DNA of the CDR3: TGCGCCAGCAGCTCCGGACAGGTAACGCTATATGAGCAGTTCTTC. This encodes CASSSGQVTLYEQFF.